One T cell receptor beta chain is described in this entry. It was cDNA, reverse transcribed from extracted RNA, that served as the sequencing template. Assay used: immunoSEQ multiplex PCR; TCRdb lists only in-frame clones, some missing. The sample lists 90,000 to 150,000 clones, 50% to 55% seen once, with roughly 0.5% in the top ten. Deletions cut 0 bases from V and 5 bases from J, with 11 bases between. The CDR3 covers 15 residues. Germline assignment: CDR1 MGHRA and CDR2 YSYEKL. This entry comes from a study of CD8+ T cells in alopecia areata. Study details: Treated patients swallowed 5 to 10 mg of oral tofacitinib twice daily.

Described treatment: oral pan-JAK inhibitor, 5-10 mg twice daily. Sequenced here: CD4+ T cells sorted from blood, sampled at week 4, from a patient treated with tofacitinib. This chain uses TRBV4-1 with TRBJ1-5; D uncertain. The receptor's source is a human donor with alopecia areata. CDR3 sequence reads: CASSQDLANYQPQHF. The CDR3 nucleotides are TGCGCCAGCAGCCAAGATCTTGCCAACTATCAGCCCCAGCATTTT.